This T cell receptor (beta chain) was recorded in a study of CD8+ T cells in alopecia areata. About the research overall: Once tofacitinib had been taken for 6 to 18 months, 6 months off drug followed. Overall study results and limits: In blood and scalp, many expanded lesional clones persisted during tofacitinib. There was only one nonresponder, so it was unclear how baseline CD8+ expansion relates to response.

Specified treatment: oral pan-JAK inhibitor, 5-10 mg twice daily. Peripheral blood and lesional scalp punch biopsies were taken from alopecia areata patients. Sequencing templates came from extracted RNA that was reverse transcribed into cDNA. Sequencing was performed with immunoSEQ multiplex PCR; in TCRdb, only in-frame clones are kept and a portion is missing. The sample has 3,000 to 4,500 clones; 70% to 85% are singletons. On this clone itself: Its antigen remains unidentified.

The sequences come from skin, collected at week 24, from a patient treated with tofacitinib. This TCR was recovered from a human donor with alopecia areata.

Here the CDR3 DNA reads TGTGCCAGTAGTATGGGTTGGGAGTCTGGCTACACCTTC. Translation gives CASSMGWESGYTF. The gene calls are TRBV19 and TRBJ1-2; D unclear. The CDR3 runs 13 residues. Trimming took off 3 bases at V and 7 bases at J, with 12 bases between the two ends. Germline V CDR1 and CDR2: LNHDA, SQIVND (reference sequence).